The 21 T cell receptor beta chains presented below share a single source sample, sequenced in a study of CD8 T cells in ankylosing spondylitis. TCRdb called the 5' RACE reads again in MiXCR, with one record for every CDR3 protein. This table has some 840,000 distinct CDR3 sequences, approximately 12% appearing once. Study findings and constraints: About 8 highly homologous variants made up a TCR beta motif, and this motif appeared characteristic of ankylosing spondylitis blood.

The antigens of these receptors remain unknown. Sequencing used blood, either unsorted or a sorted T cell fraction (not recorded which). The receptors were gathered from a male donor with ankylosing spondylitis.

This clonotype has ten or more counts. This sequence joins TRBV7-2 and TRBJ1-2; 7 bases line up with TRBD1. The ends lost 0 bases at V and 4 bases at J; junction bases unmatched: 5. Germline CDR1 is SGHTA and CDR2 is FQGNSA. CDR3 size: 15 residues. The CDR3 DNA is TGTGCCAGCAGCTTAGCAGCGGGACAGACCTATGGCTACACCTTC. It specifies CASSLAAGQTYGYTF.

V is TRBV2 and J is TRBJ1-5; D is uncertain. V lost 3 bases, J lost 8 bases, and 11 bases lay in between. The V gene's germline CDR1 is SNHLY and CDR2 FYNNEI. The CDR3 length is 13 residues. The CDR3 bases are TGTGCCAGCAGTGATGGGCAGTTTAAGCCCCAGCATTTT. It specifies CASSDGQFKPQHF.

This clonotype was counted only a few times. V usage is TRBV3-1 and J usage is TRBJ2-2; 11 bases map to TRBD2. The CDR3 contains 17 residues. Germline V CDR1 and CDR2: LGHDT, YNNKEL (reference sequence). J gave up 4 bases and V 3 bases, and 7 bases lay outside the gene matches. The CDR3 bases are TGTGCCAGCAGCCACCCTATAGCGGGAGGGGGCACCGGGGAGCTGTTTTTT. This sequence encodes CASSHPIAGGGTGELFF.

Points on this clonotype: Mismatch with germline at one junction end may stem from a read error. The chain uses TRBV7-7 and TRBJ2-1; D is uncertain. Germline CDR1 reads SSHAT; CDR2 reads FNYEAQ (reference sequence). The CDR3 is 13 amino acids. The CDR3: CASSTRPYNEQFF. In nucleotides, the CDR3 is TGTGCTAGCAGCACCCGGCCTTACAATGAGCAGTTCTTC.

With respect to this clonotype: The junction shows a germline mismatch at one end, possibly a read error. This chain joins TRBV20-1 and TRBJ1-5; 8 bases are a match to TRBD1. The CDR3 length is 16 residues. Germline loops: CDR1 DFQATT, CDR2 SNEGSKA (reference sequence). CDR3 DNA sequence: TGCAGTGCTAGCGGGGACAGGTTCTATAGCAATCACCCCCAGCATTTT. This gives the protein CSASGDRFYSNHPQHF.

The chain is built from TRBV7-6 and TRBJ2-3; D perhaps matches TRBD1 (7 bases). Looked up from germline, CDR1 is SGHVS and CDR2 is FNYEAQ. With 1 base removed from V and 6 bases from J, the gap between germline ends came to 14 bases. The CDR3 is 15 residues long. In nucleotides, the CDR3 is TGTGCCAGCAGCTTAGGAGTCAGGGGGAGGGATACGCAGTATTTT. It is translated as CASSLGVRGRDTQYF. Together with reference TRBV7-6 and TRBJ2-3, the CDR3 gives the full variable domain: GAGVSQSPRYKVTKRGQDVALRCDPISGHVSLYWYRQALGQGPEFLTYFNYEAQQDKSGLPNDRFSAERPEGSISTLTIQRTEQRDSAMYRCASSLGVRGRDTQYFGPGTRLTVL.

This clonotype was picked up a small number of times. The chain has TRBV20-1 and TRBJ2-7, with TRBD2 identical over 8 bases. Germline CDR1 DFQATT, CDR2 SNEGSKA (reference sequence). V was pared by 3 bases and J by 5 bases, with 9 bases of the junction left unmatched. This CDR3 is 14 amino acids long. The CDR3 DNA is TGCAGTGCTAGGGGGCTGCGGGAGGTCGACGAGCAGTACTTC. Translating gives CSARGLREVDEQYF.

This clonotype appeared a few times. The rearrangement uses TRBV10-3 and TRBJ1-1; no reliable D call. The CDR3 is 13 amino acids. Deletions cut 4 bases from V and 7 bases from J, with 13 bases between. The V gene's germline CDR1 is ENHRY and CDR2 SYGVKD. The CDR3 loop reads CAISVTKGVEAFF. CDR3 nucleotide sequence: TGTGCCATCAGTGTAACTAAAGGCGTTGAAGCTTTCTTT.

The chain links TRBV12-3 or TRBV12-4 to TRBJ2-2; TRBD1 aligns across 7 bases. V shed 1 base, J shed 2 bases, and the junction held 1 base outside the gene matches. The CDR3 is 15 amino acids. CDR3 region: CASSLEGANTGELFF. The CDR3 bases are TGTGCCAGCAGTTTAGAGGGGGCAAACACCGGGGAGCTGTTTTTT.

A few counts support this clonotype. The chain couples TRBV2 to TRBJ1-1; D is uncertain. The CDR3 extends over 17 amino acids. Per the germline V gene, CDR1 is SNHLY and CDR2 is FYNNEI. With 5 bases removed from V and 0 bases from J, the gap between germline ends came to 19 bases. CDR3: CASSIRRKTTVNTEAFF. The CDR3 nucleotides read TGTGCCAGCAGTATACGCAGAAAGACAACAGTGAACACTGAAGCTTTCTTT.

V and J are TRBV3-1 and TRBJ2-5; weak D call: TRBD1 (6 bases). Germline values: CDR1 LGHDT, CDR2 YNNKEL (reference sequence). The CDR3 consists of 14 residues. V lost 2 bases, J lost 1 base, and 8 bases lay in between. The CDR3 DNA sequence: TGTGCCAGCAGCCAAAACAGGGTCCAAGAGACCCAGTACTTC. It encodes CASSQNRVQETQYF.

This rearrangement joins TRBV20-1 to TRBJ1-5; no firm D call. V lost 0 bases to trimming and J lost 6 bases, with 9 bases between them. CDR3 length: 13 residues. The V gene's germline CDR1 is DFQATT and CDR2 SNEGSKA (reference sequence). CDR3 DNA: TGCAGTGCTAGAGATTGGGCCAGTCAGCCCCAGCATTTT. It codes for CSARDWASQPQHF.

The chain couples TRBV7-2 to TRBJ1-6; D unclear. The CDR3 contains 14 residues. Germline CDR1 reads SGHTA; CDR2 reads FQGNSA. V lost 5 bases to trimming and J lost 8 bases, with 13 bases between them. The CDR3 DNA follows: TGTGCCAGCAGCCCCCAGGCAGCCGATTCACCCCTCCACTTT. Its protein product is CASSPQAADSPLHF. Full variable domain (remainder filled in from reference TRBV7-2 and TRBJ1-6): GAGVSQSPSNKVTEKGKDVELRCDPISGHTALYWYRQSLGQGLEFLIYFQGNSAPDKSGLPSDRFSAERTGGSVSTLTIQRTQQEDSAVYLCASSPQAADSPLHFGNGTRLTVT.

In this sample, this clonotype turned up a few times. The gene calls are TRBV11-2 and TRBJ2-7; 7 positions match TRBD1. This CDR3 is 15 amino acids long. Trimming cost V 3 bases and J 3 bases; bases outside gene matches: 8. Germline assignment: CDR1 SGHAT and CDR2 FQNNGV. The CDR3 is CASSLQGTDFYEQYF. The CDR3 coding sequence is TGTGCCAGCAGCTTGCAGGGGACAGACTTCTACGAGCAGTACTTC.

This clonotype came up a few times. This sequence joins TRBV29-1 and TRBJ2-1; D is possibly TRBD1 (5 bases). This CDR3 spans 13 amino acids. V lost 3 bases to trimming and J lost 3 bases, with 9 bases between them. Germline V gene data show CDR1 as SQVTM and CDR2 as ANQGSEA. CDR3: CSVDRVLYNEQFF. CDR3 coding DNA: TGCAGCGTTGACAGGGTGCTCTACAATGAGCAGTTCTTC.

This clonotype was observed a handful of times. The CDR3 reads CSAETGSGSPLHF. In DNA, the CDR3 is TGCAGTGCTGAAACAGGGAGTGGTTCACCCCTCCACTTT. The V and J genes are TRBV20-1 and TRBJ1-6; D might be TRBD1 (6 bases). Between the trimmed V and J ends, which lost 5 bases and 9 bases, there was a span of 14 bases. CDR1 is DFQATT, CDR2 SNEGSKA, per germline (reference sequence). The CDR3 sequence is 13 residues long.

A few counts support this clonotype. The V and J genes are TRBV6-1 and TRBJ2-2, with 7 nucleotides matching TRBD1. Trimming took 3 bases from V and 4 from J; bases not matched to a gene: 5. The CDR3 is 15 residues long. CDR1 is MNHNS, CDR2 SASEGT, per germline. The CDR3 region is CASSEGQLSTGELFF. In nucleotides, the CDR3 is TGTGCCAGCAGTGAGGGACAGCTATCCACCGGGGAGCTGTTTTTT.

This chain connects TRBV6-1 to TRBJ1-1, with no clear D. Germline loops: CDR1 MNHNS, CDR2 SASEGT. The CDR3 is 15 amino acids. V lost 3 bases to trimming and J lost 1 base, with 12 bases between them. Here the CDR3 reads CASSDSLYPNTEAFF. In DNA, the CDR3 is TGTGCCAGCAGTGATTCCCTCTACCCGAACACTGAAGCTTTCTTT.

This clonotype was detected a few times. The chain employs TRBV6-2 or TRBV6-3 and TRBJ2-3; 7 positions match TRBD1. The germline V gene encodes CDR1 MNHEY and CDR2 SVGEGT. Germline trimming cut 6 bases from V and 4 bases from J; bases unmatched to any gene: 10. The CDR3 loop spans 15 amino acids. The CDR3 protein is CASRFRQGSADTQYF. CDR3 coding DNA: TGTGCCAGCAGATTCCGACAGGGCTCGGCAGATACGCAGTATTTT.

The chain couples TRBV20-1 to TRBJ2-3, with 8 bases aligning to TRBD2. CDR1 and CDR2 (germline): DFQATT, SNEGSKA (reference sequence). The CDR3 has 17 amino acids. After removal of 0 bases from V and 5 bases from J, the junction contained 13 bases not matched to a gene. The CDR3, as DNA: TGCAGTGCTAGAGATAGCGGGACGAGTTCTAGGAGAGATACGCAGTATTTT. Amino acids: CSARDSGTSSRRDTQYF.

This clonotype was observed a handful of times. The chain links TRBV12-3 or TRBV12-4 to TRBJ2-7; D call uncertain. The ends were cut back, 2 bases at V and 0 bases at J, with 17 bases in the middle. The length of the CDR3 is 17 residues. CDR3 nucleotides: TGTGCCAGCAGTTTAATGAAGTCAGCGACGAGCTCCTACGAGCAGTACTTC. Translated: CASSLMKSATSSYEQYF.